This TCR beta chain was sequenced for a study of blood T cell repertoires in COVID-19. Study-wide background: Samples taken during acute and convalescent COVID-19 were collected in the United States, Italy and Spain. Nucleic acid was either cDNA or gDNA, and it came from T cells, B-cell-depleted T cells, or PBMCs.

Authors' processing steps: Reference gene primer amplification gave nucleated cell count estimates. Measured with immunoSEQ multiplex PCR; TCRdb has only the in-frame clones, and not every one. The DNA was the basis for D and trimming; V, J and clone size are from that table. The sample lists approximately 90,000 clones; 75% to 90% were seen once. The V and J ends lost 6 bases and 3 bases, in that order; junction bases with no gene match: 4. Per germline, CDR1 LGHDT and CDR2 YNNKEL (reference sequence). The CDR3 sequence is 14 residues long. This receptor was taken from a woman aged 70-85 years with acute or convalescent COVID-19. Sample: peripheral blood. This chain links TRBV3-1 (or the pseudogene TRBV3-2) with TRBJ2-5, with 10 positions matching TRBD2. Written as DNA, the CDR3 is TGTGCCAGCAGTCCTAGCGGGAGTAAAGAGACCCAGTACTTC. Residues: CASSPSGSKETQYF.